This TCR beta chain appears in the sequencing data of a study of PD-1 blockade in classical Hodgkin lymphoma. General study results and limits: Lower baseline TCR diversity was reported for newly diagnosed patients than for healthy donors. Complete responders matched newly diagnosed patients in baseline diversity.

On this clone itself: Antigen: not known.

Trimming removed 5 bases at V and 4 bases at J, with 15 bases between. This CDR3 is 15 amino acids long. Germline loops: CDR1 SGHTA, CDR2 FQGNSA. The time point denotes: cycle 4 day 1 (C4D1), after less than 7 weeks of nivolumab. Following autologous stem cell transplantation, relapse occurred in every patient, and exposure to brentuximab vedotin varied. Reported best responses ranged across complete response, partial response or progressive disease. Libraries were prepared by immunoSEQ multiplex PCR; TCRdb keeps only in-frame clonotypes and omits some of them. There are tens of thousands of clones in the sample; more than 60% occur only once, and approximately 9.8% lies in the top ten.

The rearrangement uses TRBV7-2 and TRBJ2-1; tentatively, D is TRBD1 (6 bases). Sample: peripheral blood mononuclear cells (PBMCs), taken before the fourth cycle of nivolumab. The sequence derives from a human donor with classical Hodgkin lymphoma. CDR3 amino acids: CASSPGTPTYNEQFF. CDR3 DNA: TGTGCCAGCAGCCCGGGGACACCGACTTACAATGAGCAGTTCTTC.